A single sample is the source of the 15 T cell receptor beta chains below, sequenced in a study of CD8 T cells in ankylosing spondylitis. TCRdb reprocessed the 5' RACE reads with MiXCR, giving one entry per CDR3 protein. The table includes under 250,000 distinct CDR3 sequences, about 26% detected once. The sequencing input was blood, either unsorted or a sorted T cell fraction (not recorded which). These receptors all come from a male donor with ankylosing spondylitis or in good health (not recorded which).

This clonotype has ten or more counts. This chain links TRBV25-1 with TRBJ2-3; 8 bases map to TRBD1. The CDR3 loop spans 17 amino acids. Looked up from germline, CDR1 is MGHDK and CDR2 is SYGVNS. The V gene end was trimmed by 1 base and the J gene end by 4 bases; junction bases not matched to a gene: 10. The CDR3 DNA reads TGTGCCAGCAGTGAATCGAAGGGACAGGTATTCGCAGATACGCAGTATTTT. Translation: CASSESKGQVFADTQYF.

V usage is TRBV9 and J usage is TRBJ1-1; no clear D gene. The ends were cut back, 0 bases at V and 4 bases at J, with 13 bases in the middle. This CDR3 has 15 residues. CDR1 is SGDLS, CDR2 YYNGEE, per germline. In nucleotides, the CDR3 is TGTGCCAGCAGCGTAGTAATTGGGGTGGCCACTGAAGCTTTCTTT. Its protein product is CASSVVIGVATEAFF.

The chain carries TRBV4-2 and TRBJ2-1; weak D call: TRBD2 (6 bases). This CDR3 contains 14 residues. Trimming took off 1 base at V and 4 bases at J, with 8 bases between the two ends. The germline V gene has CDR1 LGHNA and CDR2 YNFKEQ. CDR3 bases: TGTGCCAGCAGCCAAGTGGAGGGATACAATGAGCAGTTCTTC. Protein: CASSQVEGYNEQFF.

The rearrangement joins TRBV9 to TRBJ1-2, with D perhaps matching TRBD1 (6 bases). Trimming pared 0 bases from V and 4 bases from J, leaving 10 bases between. CDR3 length: 14 residues. Germline values: CDR1 SGDLS, CDR2 YYNGEE. DNA of the CDR3: TGTGCCAGCAGCGTAGGACAGGCCGCCTATGGCTACACCTTC. Amino acid sequence: CASSVGQAAYGYTF.

The rearrangement uses TRBV5-1 and TRBJ2-1; TRBD1 matches 7 bases. This CDR3 has 13 residues. The V gene's germline CDR1 is SGHRS and CDR2 YFSETQ. Trimming took 4 bases from V and 9 from J; bases not matched to a gene: 7. The CDR3 loop reads CASSSSRGIEQFF. CDR3 nucleotides: TGCGCCAGCAGCAGTTCCAGGGGGATTGAGCAGTTCTTC.

This clonotype was detected many times. This rearrangement joins TRBV5-1 to TRBJ1-4, with 7 bases lining up with TRBD1. The CDR3 covers 14 residues. With V trimmed by 0 bases and J by 8 bases, 4 bases remained unmatched. The germline CDR1 and CDR2 sequences are SGHRS and YFSETQ. The CDR3 nucleotides are TGCGCCAGCAGCTTGGACAGGGGTTACGAAAAACTGTTTTTT. Translating gives CASSLDRGYEKLFF.

This clonotype has at least ten counts. The chain recombines TRBV9 with TRBJ2-1, with TRBD2 matching 10 bases. J lost 2 bases, V lost 4 bases, and 3 bases had no gene match. CDR3 length: 15 amino acids. Germline loops: CDR1 SGDLS, CDR2 YYNGEE. CDR3 sequence reads: CASSSGTSAYNEQFF. The CDR3 DNA sequence: TGTGCCAGCAGCTCCGGGACTAGCGCCTACAATGAGCAGTTCTTC.

This clonotype was recorded at least ten times. V and J are TRBV9 and TRBJ2-1; 10 nucleotides match TRBD2. There are 15 residues in the CDR3. Per germline, CDR1 SGDLS and CDR2 YYNGEE. Trimming took 1 base from V and 6 from J; bases not matched to a gene: 4. CDR3 nucleotide sequence: TGTGCCAGCAGCGTAATGCTAGCGGGAGTCAATGAGCAGTTCTTC. Amino acid sequence: CASSVMLAGVNEQFF.

This clonotype was seen at least ten times. The chain employs TRBV7-2 and TRBJ2-2; no clear D. Trimming left V 0 bases short and J 3 bases short, with 5 bases between. Germline values: CDR1 SGHTA, CDR2 FQGNSA. The CDR3 totals 14 residues. The CDR3 loop is CASSLAMDTGELFF. The CDR3 DNA follows: TGTGCCAGCAGCTTAGCCATGGACACCGGGGAGCTGTTTTTT.

This clonotype was seen more than once but under ten times. A much larger clone is a single base away; this may be a read error. The V gene is TRBV15, the J gene TRBJ2-5; no definite D call. The CDR3 is 13 amino acids. Germline assignment: CDR1 LNHNV and CDR2 YYDKDF (reference sequence). The CDR3 nucleotides are TGTCCCACCAGCAGAGAGGCTCAAGAGACCCAGTACTTC. Translated: CPTSREAQETQYF.

The gene calls are TRBV7-3 and TRBJ2-3; maybe TRBD2 (6 bases). Germline CDR1 and CDR2: SGHTA and FQGTGA. The length of the CDR3 is 19 residues. V was cut by 1 base and J by 1 base, with 21 bases left in between. The CDR3 DNA is TGTGCCAGCAGCTTAAAATGGCGGACTATCACCTCATGCACAGATACGCAGTATTTT. Protein: CASSLKWRTITSCTDTQYF.

The genes are TRBV6-5 and TRBJ2-7; no firm D call. The V and J ends lost 0 bases and 1 base respectively, with 19 bases between them. The germline gives CDR1 MNHEY, CDR2 SVGAGI. This CDR3 has 18 amino acids. Written as DNA, the CDR3 is TGTGCCAGCAGTTACTCGATCACGGGCCACTCTCCTTCCTACGAGCAGTACTTC. It encodes CASSYSITGHSPSYEQYF.

This clonotype was observed many times. The V and J genes are TRBV27 and TRBJ2-1, with 9 bases fitting TRBD1. This CDR3 region has 16 residues. The V segment lost 4 bases and the J segment 2 bases; nucleotides outside the gene matches: 6. Per germline, CDR1 MNHEY and CDR2 SMNVEV (reference sequence). The CDR3 DNA sequence: TGTGCCAGCAGTTCCAAGGGACAGGGAACCTACAATGAGCAGTTCTTC. Its translation is CASSSKGQGTYNEQFF.

The V gene is TRBV7-3, the J gene TRBJ1-2; 8 bases agree with TRBD1. This CDR3 contains 14 residues. With V trimmed by 8 bases and J by 7 bases, 12 bases remained unmatched. The germline CDR1 and CDR2 sequences are SGHTA and FQGTGA. CDR3 nucleotide sequence: TGTGCCAGCGGCGTCGGACAGGGAGAAGCTGGCTACACCTTC. This codes for CASGVGQGEAGYTF.

The CDR3 DNA reads TGCAGTGCCCGAGGGGAGGGGTGGGAGCAGTACTTC. Translation gives CSARGEGWEQYF. This chain links TRBV20-1 with TRBJ2-7; TRBD2 matches at 7 bases. Germline loops: CDR1 DFQATT, CDR2 SNEGSKA (reference sequence). The CDR3 spans 12 residues. J was trimmed by 7 bases and V by 6 bases; bases with no gene match: 9.